This T cell receptor (beta chain) is drawn from a study of regulatory T cells in long-lasting Graves disease. The wider study: Newly diagnosed Graves' patients had taken antithyroid drugs under 3 months. Study-wide findings and caveats: Few sampled subjects may have lowered accuracy. Among samples with persistent disease, TRBV28, TRBJ1-2 and TRBJ2-5 were favored.

This sample's time point: newly diagnosed GD, antithyroid drugs for less than 3 months. Extracted RNA from PBMCs served as the source of the TCR library. CDR1 is MDHEN, CDR2 SYDVKM, per germline. Trimming removed 3 bases at V and 0 bases at J, with 8 bases between. The CDR3 totals 14 residues. Investigators prepared the TCR beta libraries by applying iRepertoire HTBI primers and Arm-PCR of CDR3 regions. TCRdb recomputed calls from the multiplex PCR reads with MiXCR, one row per CDR3 protein. The table has roughly 400,000 distinct CDR3 sequences, roughly 15% seen once. This clonotype was detected many times. Its specificity is unknown. Another study also made use of these data, one on T cells in Graves' hyperthyroidism and ophthalmopathy. From that report: First-round RT-PCR targeting the TCR CDR3 was performed with the HTBI primer set.

This specimen was peripheral blood mononuclear cells (PBMCs), taken at new diagnosis, from a patient treated with antithyroid drugs. This TCR was recovered from a young woman with Graves disease. The chain is built from TRBV28 and TRBJ1-2; no reliable D call. The CDR3 DNA is TGTGCCAGCAGTTTGTCTGTTACTAACTATGGCTACACCTTC. Its protein is CASSLSVTNYGYTF.